This T cell receptor (beta chain) is drawn from a study of OX40 agonist ivuxolimab in advanced cancers. Study-wide context: Dosing consisted of intravenous ivuxolimab at 0.01 to 10 mg/kg every 2 weeks. Patients undergoing dose escalation presented with hepatocellular carcinoma, melanoma, renal cell or head and neck cancer.

Study-wide findings and caveats: Researchers report that CD8+ T cells had, on average, more expanded clones than CD4+.

Germline CDR1 ENHRY, CDR2 SYGVKD. CDR3 length equals 12 residues. With 6 bases removed from V and 1 base from J, the gap between germline ends came to 6 bases. A remark on this clone: Its cognate antigen is unknown.

Here immunoSEQ multiplex PCR was the method, and the copy in TCRdb shows in-frame clones only, minus some. The repertoire holds around 80,000 clones, around 94% seen once, with just over 20% in the top ten. This clonotype originated in an adult with an advanced solid tumor such as melanoma, head and neck, liver or kidney cancer. The chain links TRBV10-3 to TRBJ1-1; unclear D gene. The sample was CD4+ or CD8+ T cells sorted from blood, taken in a trial of the OX40 agonist ivuxolimab. The DNA for the CDR3 is TGTGCCATCAGAACACCGAACACTGAAGCTTTCTTT. Amino acid sequence: CAIRTPNTEAFF.